The T cell receptor (beta chain) described here comes from a study of shared clonotypes between healthy human individuals. Germline V gene sequence: CDR1 SGHRS, CDR2 YFSETQ. This CDR3 is 11 amino acids long. The V and J ends lost 4 bases and 7 bases respectively, with 9 bases between them. The table came from immunoSEQ multiplex PCR; TCRdb's copy has only in-frame clones and leaves some out. This sample has roughly 1,000,000 clones, with approximately 78% found just once. The receptor was isolated from a man younger than 30 in good health. Some clones in this sample may be carry-over from other donors' samples. The chain carries TRBV5-1 and TRBJ2-7; D is uncertain. The sequenced sample was memory CD4+ T cells from PBMCs. The subset here: CD45RA-negative fraction. The CDR3 protein is CASSGVEEQYF. The CDR3 DNA reads as TGCGCCAGCAGCGGGGTGGAAGAGCAGTACTTC.